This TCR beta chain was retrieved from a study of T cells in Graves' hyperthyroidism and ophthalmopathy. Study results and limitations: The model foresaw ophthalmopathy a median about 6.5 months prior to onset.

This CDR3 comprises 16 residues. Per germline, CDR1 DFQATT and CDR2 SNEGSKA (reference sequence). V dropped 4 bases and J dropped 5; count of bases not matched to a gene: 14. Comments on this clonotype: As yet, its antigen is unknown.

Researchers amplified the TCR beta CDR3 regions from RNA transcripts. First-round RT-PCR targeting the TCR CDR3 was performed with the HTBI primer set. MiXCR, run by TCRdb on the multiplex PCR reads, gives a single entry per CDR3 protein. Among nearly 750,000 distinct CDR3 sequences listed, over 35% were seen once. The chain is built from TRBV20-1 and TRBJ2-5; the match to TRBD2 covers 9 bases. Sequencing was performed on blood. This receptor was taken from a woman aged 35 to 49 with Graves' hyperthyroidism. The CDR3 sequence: CSAMGLAGIGPETQYF. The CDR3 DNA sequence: TGCAGTGCTATGGGGCTAGCGGGAATAGGACCGGAGACCCAGTACTTC.